This TCR beta chain was documented in a study of OX40 agonist ivuxolimab in advanced cancers. Study-level information: The study gave patients intravenous ivuxolimab at 0.01 to 10 mg/kg every 2 weeks. Earlier treatment with anti-PD-1, anti-PD-L1 or anti-CTLA-4 was permitted, and roughly 42% had received some. Points from the study as a whole: Clonal expansion in partial responders at 0.1-3.0 mg/kg ranked among the lowest. Within 6 weeks, CD4+ and CD8+ blood T cells expanded clonally at 0.1 to 3.0 mg/kg.

CDR3 length: 12 amino acids. Trimming stripped 1 base from V and 6 bases from J, with 5 bases between. Germline V gene data show CDR1 as SGHAT and CDR2 as FQNNGV. As to this clone: What it binds is not known.

Sequencing used immunoSEQ multiplex PCR; TCRdb keeps in-frame clones, though not all of them. The sample holds around 67,000 clones, about 80% seen once. The rearrangement uses TRBV11-2 and TRBJ2-3; D not resolved. Sequenced here: CD4+ or CD8+ T cells sorted from blood, sampled in a trial of the OX40 agonist ivuxolimab. The clonotype was recovered from an adult with an advanced solid tumor such as melanoma, head and neck, liver or kidney cancer. The CDR3 here is CASSLVGDTQYF. The CDR3 DNA reads TGTGCCAGCAGCTTAGTAGGGGATACGCAGTATTTT.